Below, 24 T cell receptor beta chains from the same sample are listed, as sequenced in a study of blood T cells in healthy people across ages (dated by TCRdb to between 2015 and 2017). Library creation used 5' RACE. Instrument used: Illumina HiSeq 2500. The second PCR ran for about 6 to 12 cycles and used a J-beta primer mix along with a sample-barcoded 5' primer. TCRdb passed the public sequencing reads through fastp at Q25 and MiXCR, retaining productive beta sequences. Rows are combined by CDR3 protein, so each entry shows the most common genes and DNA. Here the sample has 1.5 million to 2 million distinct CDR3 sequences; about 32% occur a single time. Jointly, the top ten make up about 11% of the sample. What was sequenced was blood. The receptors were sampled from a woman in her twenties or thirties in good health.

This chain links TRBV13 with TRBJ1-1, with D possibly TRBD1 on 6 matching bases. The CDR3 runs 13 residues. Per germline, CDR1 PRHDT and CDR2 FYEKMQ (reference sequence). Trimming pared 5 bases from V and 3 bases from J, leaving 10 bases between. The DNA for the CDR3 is TGTGCCAGCAGCCCAGGGGAGGACACTGAAGCTTTCTTT. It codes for CASSPGEDTEAFF.

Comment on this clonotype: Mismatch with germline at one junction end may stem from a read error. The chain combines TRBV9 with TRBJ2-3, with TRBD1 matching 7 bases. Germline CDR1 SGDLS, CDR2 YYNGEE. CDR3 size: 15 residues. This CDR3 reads CAGSQTGDSTDTRYF. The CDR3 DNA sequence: TGTGCCGGCAGCCAAACAGGGGATAGCACAGATACGCGGTATTTT.

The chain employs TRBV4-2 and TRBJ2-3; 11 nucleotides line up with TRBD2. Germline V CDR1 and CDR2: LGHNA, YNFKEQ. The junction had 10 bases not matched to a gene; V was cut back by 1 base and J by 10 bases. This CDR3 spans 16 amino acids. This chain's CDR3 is CASSQGTSGGSGAQYF. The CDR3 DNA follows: TGTGCCAGCAGCCAAGGAACTAGCGGGGGCTCCGGTGCGCAGTATTTT.

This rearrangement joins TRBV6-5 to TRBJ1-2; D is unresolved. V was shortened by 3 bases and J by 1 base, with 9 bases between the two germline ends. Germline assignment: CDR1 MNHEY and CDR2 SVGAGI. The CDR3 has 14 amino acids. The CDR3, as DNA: TGTGCCAGCAGTTATGAGGGCCTTAACTATGGCTACACCTTC. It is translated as CASSYEGLNYGYTF.

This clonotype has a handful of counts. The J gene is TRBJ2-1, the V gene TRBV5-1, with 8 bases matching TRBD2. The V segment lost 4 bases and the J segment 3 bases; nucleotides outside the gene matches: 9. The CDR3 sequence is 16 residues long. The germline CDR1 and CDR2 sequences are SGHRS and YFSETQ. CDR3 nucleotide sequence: TGCGCCAGCAGCCAAAGAAGCGGGGGTCTCTACAATGAGCAGTTCTTC. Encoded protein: CASSQRSGGLYNEQFF.

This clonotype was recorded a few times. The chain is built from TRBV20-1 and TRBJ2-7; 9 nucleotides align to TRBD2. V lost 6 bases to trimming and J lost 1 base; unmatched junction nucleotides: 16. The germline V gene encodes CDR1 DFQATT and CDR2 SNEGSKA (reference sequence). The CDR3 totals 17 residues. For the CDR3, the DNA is TGCAGTGCCTCTAGGCTGGGGGGGACTAGCAAGTCCTACGAGCAGTACTTC. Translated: CSASRLGGTSKSYEQYF.

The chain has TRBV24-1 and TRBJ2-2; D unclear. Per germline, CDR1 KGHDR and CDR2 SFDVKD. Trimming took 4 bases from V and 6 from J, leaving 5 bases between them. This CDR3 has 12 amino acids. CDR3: CATSEVAGELFF. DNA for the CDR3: TGTGCCACCAGTGAGGTCGCCGGGGAGCTGTTTTTT.

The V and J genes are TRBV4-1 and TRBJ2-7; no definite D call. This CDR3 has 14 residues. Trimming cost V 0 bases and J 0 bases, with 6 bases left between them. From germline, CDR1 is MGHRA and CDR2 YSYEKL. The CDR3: CASSQDKFSYEQYF. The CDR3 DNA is TGCGCCAGCAGCCAAGACAAGTTCTCCTACGAGCAGTACTTC.

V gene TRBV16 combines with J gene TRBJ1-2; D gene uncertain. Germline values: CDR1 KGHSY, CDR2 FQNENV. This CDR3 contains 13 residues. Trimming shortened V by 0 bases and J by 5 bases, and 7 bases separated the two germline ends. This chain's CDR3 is CASSQSRVYGYTF. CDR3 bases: TGTGCCAGCAGCCAATCTCGTGTTTATGGCTACACCTTC.

The CDR3 here is CASSPVPPSGSALFF. CDR3 DNA: TGTGCCAGCTCACCGGTTCCCCCAAGCGGGAGTGCTCTGTTCTTC. This rearrangement joins TRBV18 to TRBJ2-1; 8 bases fit TRBD2. V lost 3 bases to trimming and J lost 15 bases; unmatched junction nucleotides: 16. This CDR3 has 15 amino acids. From germline, CDR1 is KGHSH and CDR2 LQKENI.

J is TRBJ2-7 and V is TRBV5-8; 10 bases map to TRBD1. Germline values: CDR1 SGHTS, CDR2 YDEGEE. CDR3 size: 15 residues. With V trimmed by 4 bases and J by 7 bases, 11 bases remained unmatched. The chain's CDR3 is CASSAGTGERDEQYF. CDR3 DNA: TGTGCCAGCAGCGCCGGGACAGGGGAAAGAGATGAGCAGTACTTC.

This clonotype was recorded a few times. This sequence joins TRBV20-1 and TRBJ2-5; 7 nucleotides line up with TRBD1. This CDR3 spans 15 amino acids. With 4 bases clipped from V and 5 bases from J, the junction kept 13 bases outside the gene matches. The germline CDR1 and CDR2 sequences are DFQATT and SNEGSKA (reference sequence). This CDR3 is CSATPGQVDTETQYF. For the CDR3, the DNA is TGCAGTGCTACCCCTGGACAGGTGGATACGGAGACCCAGTACTTC.

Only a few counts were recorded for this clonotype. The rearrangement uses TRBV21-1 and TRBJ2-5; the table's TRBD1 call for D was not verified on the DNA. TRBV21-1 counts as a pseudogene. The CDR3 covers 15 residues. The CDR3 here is CASSPERIYQETQYF. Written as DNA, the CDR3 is TGTGCCAGCAGTCCCGAGAGGATCTACCAAGAGACCCAGTACTTC.

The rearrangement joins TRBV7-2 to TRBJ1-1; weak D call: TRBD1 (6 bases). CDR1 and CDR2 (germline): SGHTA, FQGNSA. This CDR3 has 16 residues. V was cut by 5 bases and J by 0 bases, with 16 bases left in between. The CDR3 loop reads CASSPDRPAMNTEAFF. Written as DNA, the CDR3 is TGTGCCAGCAGCCCCGACAGGCCCGCTATGAACACTGAAGCTTTCTTT.

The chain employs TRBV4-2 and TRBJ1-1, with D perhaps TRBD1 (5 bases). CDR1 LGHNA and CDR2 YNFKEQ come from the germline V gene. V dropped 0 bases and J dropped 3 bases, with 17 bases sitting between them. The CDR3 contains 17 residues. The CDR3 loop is CASSQDRRQGVDTEAFF. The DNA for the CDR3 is TGTGCCAGCAGCCAAGACCGAAGGCAGGGTGTCGACACTGAAGCTTTCTTT.

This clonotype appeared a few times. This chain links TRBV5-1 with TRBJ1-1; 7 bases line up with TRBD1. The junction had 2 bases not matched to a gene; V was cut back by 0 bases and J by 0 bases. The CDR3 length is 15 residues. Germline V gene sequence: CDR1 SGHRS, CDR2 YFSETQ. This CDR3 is CASSLDDRVNTEAFF. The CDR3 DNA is TGCGCCAGCAGCTTGGACGACAGGGTGAACACTGAAGCTTTCTTT.

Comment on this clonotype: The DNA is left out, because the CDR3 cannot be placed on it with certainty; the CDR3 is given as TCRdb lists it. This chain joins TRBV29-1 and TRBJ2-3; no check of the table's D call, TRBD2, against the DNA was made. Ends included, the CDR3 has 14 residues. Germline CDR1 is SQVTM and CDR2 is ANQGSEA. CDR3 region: CSVASGARGYTRYF.

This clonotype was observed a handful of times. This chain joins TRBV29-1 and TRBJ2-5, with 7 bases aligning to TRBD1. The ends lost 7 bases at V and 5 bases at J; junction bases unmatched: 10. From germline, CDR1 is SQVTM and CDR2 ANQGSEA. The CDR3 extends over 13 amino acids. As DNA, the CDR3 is TGCAGCGGTTTGGGACAGTATGGTGAGACCCAGTACTTC. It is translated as CSGLGQYGETQYF.

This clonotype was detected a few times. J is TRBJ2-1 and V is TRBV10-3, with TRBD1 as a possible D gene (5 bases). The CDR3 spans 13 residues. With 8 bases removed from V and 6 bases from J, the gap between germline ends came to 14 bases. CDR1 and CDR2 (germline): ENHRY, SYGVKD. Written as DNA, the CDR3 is TGTGCCATCGCCAATACAGGCGCCAATGAGCAGTTCTTC. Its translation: CAIANTGANEQFF.

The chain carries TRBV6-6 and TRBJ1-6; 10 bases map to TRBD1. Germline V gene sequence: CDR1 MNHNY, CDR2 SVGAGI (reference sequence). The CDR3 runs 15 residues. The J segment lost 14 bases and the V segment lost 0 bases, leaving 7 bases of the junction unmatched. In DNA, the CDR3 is TGTGCCAGCAGTTACTCCGGGACAGGGGAATCGGCCCTCCACTTT. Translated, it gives CASSYSGTGESALHF.

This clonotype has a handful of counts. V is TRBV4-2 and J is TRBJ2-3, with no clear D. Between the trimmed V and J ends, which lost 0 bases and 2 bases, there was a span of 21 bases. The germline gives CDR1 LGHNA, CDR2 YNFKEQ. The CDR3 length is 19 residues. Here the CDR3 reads CASSQDLPSTELHTDTQYF. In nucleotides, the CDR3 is TGTGCCAGCAGCCAAGATCTTCCCTCCACGGAATTACACACAGATACGCAGTATTTT.

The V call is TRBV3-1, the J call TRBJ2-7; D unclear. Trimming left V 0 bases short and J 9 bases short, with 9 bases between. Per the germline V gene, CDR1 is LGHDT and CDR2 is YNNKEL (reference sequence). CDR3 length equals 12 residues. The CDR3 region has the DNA TGTGCCAGCAGCCAAGATCGTGGGCCGCAGTACTTC. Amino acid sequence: CASSQDRGPQYF.

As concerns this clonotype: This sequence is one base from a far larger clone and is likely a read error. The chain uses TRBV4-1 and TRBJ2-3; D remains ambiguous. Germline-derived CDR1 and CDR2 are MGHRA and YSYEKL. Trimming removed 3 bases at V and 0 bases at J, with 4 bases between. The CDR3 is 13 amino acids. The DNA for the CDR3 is TGCGCCAGCAGCCACGTGAGCACAGATACGCAGTATTTT. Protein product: CASSHVSTDTQYF.

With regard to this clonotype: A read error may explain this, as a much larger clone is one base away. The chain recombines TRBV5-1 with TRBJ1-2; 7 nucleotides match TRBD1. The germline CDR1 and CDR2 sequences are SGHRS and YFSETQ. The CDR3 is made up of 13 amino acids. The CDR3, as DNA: TGCGCCGGCAGCTTGGCACAGGGGACTGGCTACACCTTC. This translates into CAGSLAQGTGYTF.